Detailed here is one T cell receptor beta chain. What it recognizes is unknown. V shed 4 bases, J shed 5 bases, and the junction held 8 bases outside the gene matches. Germline loops: CDR1 DFQATT, CDR2 SNEGSKA (reference sequence). The CDR3 spans 14 residues. Making the TCR beta libraries involved quantitative 5'-RACE with molecular barcodes. One entry per CDR3 protein, called by TCRdb with MiXCR from the 5' RACE reads. The sample gives 150,000 to 200,000 distinct CDR3 sequences, 25% to 35% of which show up once; 6% is in the top ten. This specimen comes from a study of CD8 T cells in ankylosing spondylitis. The study, taken as a whole, reports: As reported, disease-linked clones showed significant enrichment in matched ankylosing spondylitis synovial fluid. With a CD8+ phenotype, disease-linked clones were relatively rare in peripheral blood. It appeared that ankylosing spondylitis blood was characterized by a TCR beta motif of roughly 8 highly homologous variants.

Specimen: synovial fluid, either unsorted or a sorted T cell fraction (not recorded which). The source of this sequence is a male donor with ankylosing spondylitis. The chain is built from TRBV20-1 and TRBJ2-5, with 9 bases that match TRBD1. For the CDR3, the DNA is TGCAGTGCTAACAAACAGGGGGCTGGGGAGACCCAGTACTTC. This encodes CSANKQGAGETQYF.